This entry lists 9 T cell receptor beta chains sequenced from one sample in a study of breast tumors, draining lymph nodes, adjacent tissues. TCRdb ran MiXCR on the multiplex PCR reads and lists one entry per CDR3 protein. This sample carries 130,000 or so distinct CDR3 sequences, around 20% of them seen once, and the ten largest clones take roughly 2.8%. Breast cancer patients provided tissue from their axillary draining lymph nodes. What was sequenced was axillary lymph node tissue. These receptors all stem from a female donor with breast cancer. Some clones in this sample may be carry-over from other donors' samples.

V gene TRBV20-1 combines with J gene TRBJ2-3, with D perhaps TRBD2 (5 bases). Germline CDR1 is DFQATT and CDR2 is SNEGSKA (reference sequence). V dropped 3 bases and J dropped 2 bases, with 15 bases sitting between them. The CDR3 runs to 15 residues. The CDR3 DNA sequence: TGCAGTGCTAGGTCACGAGCGGTACACACAGATACGCAGTATTTT. Amino acids: CSARSRAVHTDTQYF.

This clonotype has a count of ten or more. The chain has TRBV27 and TRBJ2-1, with 9 bases aligning to TRBD2. CDR3 length: 14 residues. V lost 4 bases and J lost 7; bases outside the gene matches: 5. Germline loops: CDR1 MNHEY, CDR2 SMNVEV (reference sequence). For the CDR3, the DNA is TGTGCCAGCAGTTCTAGCGGGGAGGGGAATGAGCAGTTCTTC. This gives the protein CASSSSGEGNEQFF.

Many counts were recorded for this clonotype. This rearrangement joins TRBV12-3 or TRBV12-4 to TRBJ2-7; TRBD1 matches 8 bases. The V and J ends lost 5 bases and 2 bases, in that order; junction bases with no gene match: 5. This CDR3 is built from 14 residues. Written as DNA, the CDR3 is TGTGCCAGCAGTATCATGACAGGGGCCTACGAGCAGTACTTC. Amino acid sequence: CASSIMTGAYEQYF.

This clonotype came up once. A read error is possible here, since a much larger clone lies one base away. CDR3 region: CASSMTGGDTIYF. The CDR3 DNA reads TGTGCCAGTAGTATGACCGGAGGAGACACCATATATTTT. The genes are TRBV19 and TRBJ1-3; the D is unclear. The CDR3 length is 13 residues. Trimming took off 3 bases at V and 8 bases at J, with 11 bases between the two ends. CDR1 is LNHDA, CDR2 SQIVND, per germline (reference sequence). The variable domain in full, completed from reference TRBV19 and TRBJ1-3, reads DGGITQSPKYLFRKEGQNVTLSCEQNLNHDAMYWYRQDPGQGLRLIYYSQIVNDFQKGDIAEGYSVSREKKESFPLTVTSAQKNPTAFYLCASSMTGGDTIYFGEGSWLTVV.

A few counts support this clonotype. A much larger clone is a single base away; this may be a read error. The chain employs TRBV20-1 and TRBJ1-4; D is unresolved. Germline V gene sequence: CDR1 DFQATT, CDR2 SNEGSKA (reference sequence). This CDR3 has 14 residues. V lost 6 bases and J 5 bases, leaving 16 bases between the germline ends. The CDR3 region has the DNA TGCAGTGCCCCACCCCGGACGGTGAATGAAAAACTGTTTTTT. Translating gives CSAPPRTVNEKLFF.

V usage is TRBV6-5 and J usage is TRBJ2-4, with 8 bases identical to TRBD2. The CDR3 covers 13 residues. The junction had 6 bases not matched to a gene; V was cut back by 6 bases and J by 8 bases. Looked up from germline, CDR1 is MNHEY and CDR2 is SVGAGI. In DNA, the CDR3 is TGTGCCAGCAGCCCCCGGGGGGGTGACATTCAGTACTTC. It translates to CASSPRGGDIQYF.

This clonotype was counted many times. The rearrangement links TRBV4-1 to TRBJ1-5; the D gene is possibly TRBD1 (5 bases). This CDR3 comprises 14 residues. The germline gives CDR1 MGHRA, CDR2 YSYEKL. Trimming pared 1 base from V and 4 bases from J, leaving 8 bases between. DNA of the CDR3: TGCGCCAGCAGCCAAGCAGGGCGGAATCAGCCCCAGCATTTT. Translated, it gives CASSQAGRNQPQHF.

This clonotype was counted only a few times. The chain links TRBV2 to TRBJ2-1, with D possibly matching TRBD2 (5 bases). The V and J ends lost 7 bases and 8 bases respectively, with 27 bases between them. Germline assignment: CDR1 SNHLY and CDR2 FYNNEI. The CDR3 has 17 residues. The CDR3 DNA is TGTGCCAGCATCTTTAGAGGGAACTCCCCCTTAGCCCATGAGCAGTTCTTC. Amino acid sequence: CASIFRGNSPLAHEQFF.

A word on this clonotype: A much bigger clone sits one base away, suggesting this may be a read error. The chain joins TRBV12-3 or TRBV12-4 to TRBJ1-4; no clear D gene. The CDR3 is 14 residues long. The CDR3 DNA reads TGTGCCAGCAGTAGACAACCGGTTGGTGAAAGACTGTTTTTT. It encodes CASSRQPVGERLFF.